Listed below are T cell receptor beta chains from one sample, sequenced in a study of T cells in Graves' hyperthyroidism and ophthalmopathy. In TCRdb, the multiplex PCR reads were re-called with MiXCR into one record per CDR3 protein. Among 550,000 to 800,000 distinct CDR3 sequences listed, about 17% were seen once. What was sequenced was blood. These receptors were collected from a man aged 18 to 30 with Graves' hyperthyroidism. CDR3s include the opening cysteine and the closing phenylalanine or tryptophan. The D gene is left open where the match is weak. Where a row states a size, it is once, few, many or the class of an expanded clone; other rows omit it.

>TRBV19|TRBJ2-1|-|-
CASTEDPLGNLEQFF
TGTGCCAGTACCGAGGACCCCTTAGGAAACCTTGAGCAGTTCTTC
>TRBV12-3/TRBV12-4|TRBJ1-2|TRBD1|-
CASSSYRDRVNTF
TGTGCCAGCAGTTCCTACCGCGACAGGGTGAACACCTTC
>TRBV2|TRBJ1-6|-|few
CASSGEINSPLHF
TGTGCCAGCAGTGGGGAAATCAATTCACCCCTCCACTTT
>TRBV2|TRBJ2-3|TRBD2|many
CASSEGTSSTDTQYF
TGTGCCAGCAGTGAAGGGACTAGCAGCACAGATACGCAGTATTTT
>TRBV7-3|TRBJ1-1|-|few
CASSLSPGTGTEAFF
TGTGCCAGCAGCTTAAGCCCGGGTACGGGCACTGAAGCTTTCTTT
>TRBV18|TRBJ1-1|-|-
CASSQDRITEAFF
TGTGCCAGCTCACAAGACAGGATCACTGAAGCTTTCTTT
>TRBV18|TRBJ1-1|TRBD1|few
CASSPFSDRVVTEAFF
TGTGCCAGCTCACCTTTCTCGGACAGGGTGGTCACTGAAGCTTTCTTT
>TRBV11-2|TRBJ2-1|-|many
CASSPVPLRAYNEQFF
TGTGCCAGCAGCCCCGTTCCCCTCAGGGCCTACAATGAGCAGTTCTTC
>TRBV6-1|TRBJ2-1|TRBD2|many
CASSVREGNEQFF
TGTGCCAGCAGTGTTCGGGAGGGCAATGAGCAGTTCTTC
>TRBV19|TRBJ1-5|-|-
CASSIMGPGYSNQPQHF
TGTGCCAGTAGTATCATGGGGCCAGGTTATAGCAATCAGCCCCAGCATTTT
>TRBV12-3/TRBV12-4|TRBJ2-7|TRBD1|-
CASSFSEGAYEQYF
TGTGCCAGCAGTTTCTCTGAGGGGGCTTACGAGCAGTACTTC
>TRBV12-3/TRBV12-4|TRBJ2-7|TRBD1|-
CASNLTGGTSYHYEQYF
TGTGCCAGCAATTTAACAGGGGGAACCTCATATCACTACGAGCAGTACTTC
>TRBV12-5|TRBJ2-3|TRBD1|-
CASGLRAWTGSTDTQYF
TGTGCTAGTGGTTTGCGGGCCTGGACAGGGAGCACAGATACGCAGTATTTT
>TRBV6-9|TRBJ2-6|TRBD1|many
CASSYQRDSLFSGANVLTF
TGTGCCAGCAGTTATCAGAGGGACAGTCTTTTCTCTGGGGCCAACGTCCTGACTTTC
>TRBV19|TRBJ2-1|-|-
CASSLRLGLLDEQFF
TGTGCCAGTAGTCTCCGACTAGGACTTCTCGATGAGCAGTTCTTC
>TRBV5-6|TRBJ1-4|-|few
CASSLNPRVGEKLFF
TGTGCCAGCAGCTTGAATCCGAGGGTGGGTGAAAAACTGTTTTTT
>TRBV7-8|TRBJ2-5|TRBD1|many
CASSFRGQGWETQYF
TGTGCCAGCAGCTTCCGGGGACAGGGGTGGGAGACCCAGTACTTC
>TRBV10-3|TRBJ1-1|-|-
CAISVGQNTEASF
TGTGCCATCAGTGTAGGGCAGAACACTGAAGCTTCCTTT
>TRBV11-2|TRBJ2-5|-|-
CASSRGGRGVVGERQETQYF
TGTGCCAGCAGCCGCGGCGGGCGCGGGGTAGTCGGAGAGAGACAAGAGACCCAGTACTTC
>TRBV20-1|TRBJ1-1|-|many
CSAPGQTNTEAFF
TGCAGTGCTCCAGGACAGACTAACACTGAAGCTTTCTTT
>TRBV6-1|TRBJ2-1|-|many
CASSESPRAYNEQFF
TGTGCCAGCAGTGAAAGCCCGCGGGCATACAATGAGCAGTTCTTC
>TRBV7-2|TRBJ2-1|TRBD2|many
CASSLGGGRVNEQFF
TGTGCCAGCAGCTTAGGTGGCGGGAGGGTCAATGAGCAGTTCTTC
>TRBV6-2/TRBV6-3|TRBJ2-1|TRBD1|once
CASSMDRGGYNEQFF
TGTGCCAGCAGTATGGACAGGGGCGGTTACAATGAGCAGTTCTTC
>TRBV4-3|TRBJ2-2|-|-
CASSQARAHSELFF
TGCGCCAGCAGCCAAGCTCGGGCGCACTCGGAGCTGTTTTTT
>TRBV11-1|TRBJ2-1|TRBD2|few
CASSWTSGGGYNEQFF
TGTGCCAGCAGCTGGACTAGCGGAGGGGGCTACAATGAGCAGTTCTTC
>TRBV11-3|TRBJ2-2|-|many
CASSFSGINTGELFF
TGTGCCAGCAGCTTCTCCGGGATTAACACCGGGGAGCTGTTTTTT
>TRBV6-2/TRBV6-3|TRBJ2-1|-|-
CASSYSRWGSEQFF
TGTGCCAGCAGTTACTCTAGGTGGGGAAGTGAGCAGTTCTTC
>TRBV29-1|TRBJ2-5|-|many
CSVPDSQETQYF
TGCAGCGTTCCGGACAGCCAAGAGACCCAGTACTTC
>TRBV10-1|TRBJ2-7|TRBD2|few
CASSDPAGGTYEQYF
TGCGCCAGCAGTGATCCGGCGGGAGGGACCTACGAGCAGTACTTC
>TRBV2|TRBJ2-1|-|few
CASSEGRLSSYNEQFF
TGTGCCAGCAGTGAGGGGCGGCTTAGCTCCTACAATGAGCAGTTCTTC
>TRBV2|TRBJ2-2|-|many
CASRDSLWGTGELFF
TGTGCCAGCAGGGACAGTTTATGGGGGACCGGGGAGCTGTTTTTT
>TRBV28|TRBJ2-1|TRBD2|many
CASSSLAGRYNEQFF
TGTGCCAGCAGTTCCTTGGCCGGGAGGTACAATGAGCAGTTCTTC
>TRBV6-4|TRBJ2-2|TRBD1|few
CASSEGTGNTGELFF
TGTGCCAGCAGTGAAGGGACAGGGAACACCGGGGAGCTGTTTTTT
>TRBV20-1|TRBJ2-1|-|few
CSARREYNEQFF
TGCAGTGCTAGGCGTGAATACAATGAGCAGTTCTTC
>TRBV20-1|TRBJ2-7|-|few
CSARGQGWVEQYF
TGCAGTGCTAGAGGTCAGGGCTGGGTCGAGCAGTACTTC
>TRBV6-1|TRBJ1-6|-|-
CASDSTPWNSPLHF
TGTGCCAGCGACTCAACGCCTTGGAATTCACCCCTCCACTTT
>TRBV20-1|TRBJ1-2|-|many
CSARDDGNYGYTF
TGCAGTGCTAGAGACGACGGGAACTATGGCTACACCTTC
>TRBV5-5|TRBJ2-7|-|few
CASSYVPTAKSYEQYF
TGTGCCAGCAGCTACGTACCGACAGCCAAGTCCTACGAGCAGTACTTC
>TRBV19|TRBJ2-1|TRBD2|-
CASRTSGGSSYNEQFF
TGTGCCAGTAGGACCAGCGGGGGGAGCTCCTACAATGAGCAGTTCTTC
>TRBV27|TRBJ1-2|-|-
CASSLGPGSGGYTF
TGTGCCAGCAGTTTAGGCCCAGGGTCAGGCGGCTACACCTTC
>TRBV15|TRBJ1-5|TRBD1|few
CATSRTRTGSNQPQHF
TGTGCCACCAGCAGAACCAGGACAGGAAGCAATCAGCCCCAGCATTTT
>TRBV12-3/TRBV12-4|TRBJ1-1|-|many
CASSFGVSPYEAEAFF
TGTGCCAGCAGTTTTGGGGTTTCGCCGTATGAGGCTGAAGCTTTCTTT
>TRBV30|TRBJ2-7|TRBD2|many
CAWSVLGGGAGGFEQYF
TGTGCCTGGAGTGTACTGGGTGGGGGAGCGGGAGGATTCGAGCAGTACTTC
>TRBV5-6|TRBJ2-5|-|many
CASSLGGSDETQYF
TGTGCCAGCAGCTTAGGGGGGAGCGACGAGACCCAGTACTTC
>TRBV29-1|TRBJ2-2|-|few
CSVGLKGGELFF
TGCAGCGTTGGCTTGAAAGGCGGGGAGCTGTTTTTT
>TRBV11-2|TRBJ2-7|TRBD1|-
CASSSLIRQGPYEQYF
TGTGCCAGCAGCTCGCTAATCCGACAGGGACCCTACGAGCAGTACTTC
>TRBV2|TRBJ2-1|TRBD2|many
CASKPTGGGYNEQFF
TGTGCCAGCAAACCCACGGGAGGGGGATACAATGAGCAGTTCTTC
>TRBV20-1|TRBJ2-7|TRBD2|many
CSARDRAGGRYEQYF
TGCAGTGCTAGAGATCGGGCGGGAGGGCGATACGAGCAGTACTTC
>TRBV20-1|TRBJ2-3|-|-
CSALRGSSTDTQYF
TGCAGTGCACTTCGGGGGAGTAGCACAGATACGCAGTATTTT
>TRBV20-1|TRBJ1-5|TRBD1|many
CSARDRQGSVQPQHF
TGCAGTGCTAGGGATAGACAGGGGTCTGTTCAGCCCCAGCATTTT
>TRBV18|TRBJ2-3|-|many
CASSPAGTDTQYF
TGTGCCAGCTCACCAGCGGGGACAGATACGCAGTATTTT
>TRBV2|TRBJ2-5|TRBD1|few
CASSAGQGDQETQYF
TGTGCCAGCAGTGCGGGACAGGGGGACCAAGAGACCCAGTACTTC
>TRBV20-1|TRBJ2-7|TRBD2|-
CSARIPGLPYEQYF
TGCAGTGCTAGAATCCCGGGACTACCCTACGAGCAGTACTTC
>TRBV6-1|TRBJ1-5|TRBD1|few
CASSETGEVQPQHF
TGTGCCAGCAGTGAGACAGGGGAGGTTCAGCCCCAGCATTTT
>TRBV6-2/TRBV6-3|TRBJ1-1|-|few
CASSYRADTEAFF
TGTGCCAGCAGTTACCGGGCAGACACTGAAGCTTTCTTT
>TRBV7-9|TRBJ2-7|TRBD2|-
CASSRRGLDRGEQYF
TGTGCCAGCAGCCGCAGGGGACTAGACCGGGGAGAGCAGTACTTC
>TRBV25-1|TRBJ2-7|-|-
CATSLGEQYF
TGTGCCACCTCGCTGGGCGAGCAGTACTTC
>TRBV20-1|TRBJ2-6|-|many
CSAGDSSGANVLTF
TGCAGTGCTGGGGATTCCTCTGGGGCCAACGTCCTGACTTTC
>TRBV5-5|TRBJ2-7|-|-
CASSLGHQEVHEQYF
TGTGCCAGCAGCTTGGGACACCAGGAAGTCCACGAGCAGTACTTC